The 2 T cell receptor beta chains given below trace back to one sample, sequenced in a study of long-term antiretroviral therapy in people with HIV. At the survey level, the v3.0 immunoSEQ assay was run. Produced via immunoSEQ multiplex PCR; TCRdb's table is partial and in-frame only. This table has more than 15,000 clones, roughly 90% appearing once. Sequenced here: unsorted PBMCs, sampled 0.7 years before starting antiretroviral therapy. The origin of the receptors is a man in his fifties with HIV.

This chain uses TRBV27 with TRBJ2-2; D not resolved. Germline assignment: CDR1 MNHEY and CDR2 SMNVEV (reference sequence). The V end was cut by 2 bases, the J end by 7 bases, with 5 bases between. The CDR3 consists of 12 residues. This chain's CDR3 is CASSLIHGELFF. The CDR3 nucleotides are TGTGCCAGCAGTTTAATCCACGGGGAGCTGTTTTTT.

A single count supports this clone. The V and J genes are TRBV7-2 and TRBJ2-3, with D possibly being TRBD2 (5 bases). V shed 4 bases and J shed 7 bases, with 18 bases lying between them. The germline gives CDR1 SGHTA, CDR2 FQGNSA. This CDR3 has 15 amino acids. The CDR3 DNA reads as TGTGCCAGCAGCTATTCCATTTCTAGCACGCATACGCAGTATTTT. Amino acids: CASSYSISSTHTQYF.